The 20 T cell receptor beta chains reported below all come from one sample, sequenced in a study of blood T cell repertoires in COVID-19. Sequenced by immunoSEQ multiplex PCR; TCRdb stores in-frame clones only, minus some. This table has roughly 87,000 clones, 70% to 90% appearing once. Sequencing was done on a sample of peripheral blood. The receptors here all came from a man in his forties with acute or convalescent COVID-19.

The count of this clone is one. The chain has TRBV19 and TRBJ2-7, with TRBD2 matching over 16 bases. The V gene end was trimmed by 5 bases and the J gene end by 2 bases; junction bases not matched to a gene: 12. In germline, CDR1 is LNHDA, CDR2 SQIVND (reference sequence). CDR3 length: 19 residues. CDR3 amino acids: CASSPRPGLAGGRTYEQYF. The CDR3 DNA follows: TGTGCCAGTAGTCCAAGACCGGGACTAGCGGGAGGGCGTACCTACGAGCAGTACTTC.

The V call is TRBV19, the J call TRBJ2-1, with TRBD1 matching over 10 bases. This CDR3 has 16 amino acids. Germline CDR1 is LNHDA and CDR2 is SQIVND (reference sequence). The V and J ends lost 5 bases and 6 bases, in that order; junction bases with no gene match: 10. CDR3 region: CASSAPGQGNLNEQFF. CDR3 in DNA: TGTGCCAGTAGTGCCCCGGGACAGGGGAATCTCAATGAGCAGTTCTTC.

The chain carries TRBV5-4 and TRBJ2-3, with D maybe TRBD2 (5 bases). The CDR3 is 14 residues long. The germline V gene encodes CDR1 SGHNT and CDR2 YYREEE (reference sequence). V was pared by 7 bases and J by 5 bases, with 17 bases between. This CDR3 reads CASHREGRGDTQYF. For the CDR3, the DNA is TGTGCCAGCCATAGAGAGGGCCGGGGAGATACGCAGTATTTT.

The chain has TRBV6-1 and TRBJ2-1; D is possibly TRBD2 (6 bases). CDR1 MNHNS and CDR2 SASEGT come from the germline V gene. CDR3 size: 13 residues. Trimming pared 3 bases from V and 7 bases from J, leaving 10 bases between. CDR3 in amino acids: CASSDLGTNEQFF. Written as DNA, the CDR3 is TGTGCCAGCAGTGATCTGGGGACTAATGAGCAGTTCTTC.

The chain uses TRBV7-9 and TRBJ1-2, with D possibly being TRBD1 (6 bases). Germline values: CDR1 SEHNR, CDR2 FQNEAQ (reference sequence). Trimming cost V 5 bases and J 4 bases, with 17 bases left between them. The CDR3 is 15 residues long. The CDR3 reads CASSVRDTLPYGYTF. CDR3 bases: TGTGCCAGCAGCGTCCGGGACACCCTACCCTATGGCTACACCTTC.

This clone was seen once. This chain's CDR3 is CATTDQGHPLNQPQHF. The CDR3 DNA reads TGTGCCACTACTGATCAGGGGCACCCCCTCAATCAGCCCCAGCATTTT. The V gene is TRBV15, the J gene TRBJ1-5, with a possible D match to TRBD1 (6 bases). This CDR3 is built from 16 residues. Germline CDR1 reads LNHNV; CDR2 reads YYDKDF (reference sequence). Trimming stripped 9 bases from V and 3 bases from J, with 21 bases between.

This rearrangement joins TRBV7-8 to TRBJ1-2; 7 positions agree with TRBD1. With 4 bases clipped from V and 4 bases from J, the junction kept 3 bases outside the gene matches. The germline V gene encodes CDR1 SGHVS and CDR2 FQNEAQ. The CDR3 is 13 amino acids. The CDR3 is CASSSTGAYGYTF. In DNA, the CDR3 is TGTGCCAGCAGCTCAACAGGGGCCTATGGCTACACCTTC.

The chain's CDR3 is CASSRDSRGELFF. CDR3 DNA sequence: TGTGCCAGCTCAAGGGACAGCCGCGGGGAGCTGTTTTTT. This rearrangement joins TRBV6-5 to TRBJ2-2; 7 bases align to TRBD1. CDR1 and CDR2 (germline): MNHEY, SVGAGI. The CDR3 runs 13 residues. With 8 bases clipped from V and 7 bases from J, the junction kept 7 bases outside the gene matches.

The chain uses TRBV9 and TRBJ1-2; no reliable D call. Germline assignment: CDR1 SGDLS and CDR2 YYNGEE. Trimming took off 0 bases at V and 2 bases at J, with 8 bases between the two ends. This CDR3 spans 14 amino acids. Here the CDR3 reads CASSVVGSNYGYTF. The CDR3 DNA follows: TGTGCCAGCAGCGTAGTTGGCTCGAACTATGGCTACACCTTC.

As regards this clone: One junction end does not reproduce the germline sequence, and a read error may be involved. The chain joins TRBV29-1 to TRBJ1-1, with D maybe TRBD1 (5 bases). The CDR3 is 11 amino acids. Germline V gene sequence: CDR1 SQVTM, CDR2 ANQGSEA. CDR3 in amino acids: CSFDLVTGAFF. CDR3 nucleotide sequence: TGCAGCTTTGACTTAGTCACAGGTGCTTTCTTT.

This clone showed up just a few times. The rearrangement links TRBV4-1 to TRBJ2-3; 7 bases agree with TRBD2. The germline V gene has CDR1 MGHRA and CDR2 YSYEKL. The CDR3 length is 15 residues. The trim removed 0 bases at V and 1 base at J, leaving 1 base unmatched. The CDR3 reads CASSQDGGGTDTQYF. The CDR3 coding sequence is TGCGCCAGCAGCCAAGATGGGGGGGGCACAGATACGCAGTATTTT.

The DNA of the CDR3 is TGTGCCAGCAGCTTAGAATTGTTATTCCGTGCGCGTGGCTACACCTTC. This codes for CASSLELLFRARGYTF. V usage is TRBV7-9 and J usage is TRBJ1-2; no firm D call. The V gene's germline CDR1 is SEHNR and CDR2 FQNEAQ (reference sequence). This CDR3 has 16 residues. V was trimmed by 1 base and J by 7 bases, leaving 19 bases between them.

The rearrangement uses TRBV30 and TRBJ1-5, with D tentatively TRBD1 (5 bases). The V and J ends lost 1 base and 5 bases respectively, with 12 bases between them. This CDR3 has 14 amino acids. The V gene's germline CDR1 is GTSNPN and CDR2 SVGIG (reference sequence). The CDR3 is CAWSAGMVDQPQHF. For the CDR3, the DNA is TGTGCCTGGAGTGCAGGGATGGTCGATCAGCCCCAGCATTTT.

This chain connects TRBV19 to TRBJ1-6, with 9 bases matching TRBD1. The J segment lost 1 base and the V segment lost 5 bases, leaving 9 bases of the junction unmatched. CDR3 length: 18 residues. Germline CDR1 reads LNHDA; CDR2 reads SQIVND (reference sequence). DNA of the CDR3: TGTGCCAGTAGTTCGACCGGGACAGGGTTTTCCTATAATTCACCCCTCCACTTT. It is translated as CASSSTGTGFSYNSPLHF.

In nucleotides, the CDR3 is TGTGCCAGCAGCTTGTCAGGTTCTCACTATGGCTACACCTTC. It yields the protein CASSLSGSHYGYTF. The rearrangement joins TRBV5-4 to TRBJ1-2, with D uncertain. The length of the CDR3 is 14 residues. Germline CDR1 SGHNT, CDR2 YYREEE (reference sequence). The V and J ends lost 1 base and 3 bases respectively, with 10 bases between them.

The chain recombines TRBV30 with TRBJ2-1; 9 nucleotides agree with TRBD2. Germline assignment: CDR1 GTSNPN and CDR2 SVGIG (reference sequence). V gave up 3 bases and J gave up 9 bases; unmatched junction bases: 6. The CDR3 runs 13 residues. Written as DNA, the CDR3 is TGTGCCTGGAGGCGGGGGGGCCGCTCTGAGCAGTTCTTC. Protein sequence: CAWRRGGRSEQFF. The entire variable domain, with the rest obtained from reference TRBV30 and TRBJ2-1, is as follows: SQTIHQWPATLVQPVGSPLSLECTVEGTSNPNLYWYRQAAGRGLQLLFYSVGIGQISSEVPQNLSASRPQDRQFILSSKKLLLSDSGFYLCAWRRGGRSEQFFGPGTRLTVL.

The chain has TRBV19 and TRBJ1-1; 8 nucleotides match TRBD1. The CDR3 loop spans 16 amino acids. Looked up from germline, CDR1 is LNHDA and CDR2 is SQIVND (reference sequence). V shed 6 bases, J shed 4 bases, and the junction held 13 bases outside the gene matches. The chain's CDR3 is CASRDRAKHGSTEAFF. The CDR3 DNA sequence: TGTGCCAGTAGGGACAGGGCGAAACACGGGAGCACTGAAGCTTTCTTT. The full variable domain, its missing parts supplied by reference TRBV19 and TRBJ1-1, is DGGITQSPKYLFRKEGQNVTLSCEQNLNHDAMYWYRQDPGQGLRLIYYSQIVNDFQKGDIAEGYSVSREKKESFPLTVTSAQKNPTAFYLCASRDRAKHGSTEAFFGQGTRLTVV.

V is TRBV15 and J is TRBJ1-2; 7 positions match TRBD1. V lost 0 bases and J lost 3; bases outside the gene matches: 13. CDR3 length: 18 amino acids. The germline gives CDR1 LNHNV, CDR2 YYDKDF (reference sequence). The CDR3 is CATSRDGPLLRGDYGYTF. CDR3 bases: TGTGCCACCAGCAGAGATGGTCCCCTCCTCAGGGGGGACTATGGCTACACCTTC.

This clone came up once. This rearrangement joins TRBV28 to TRBJ1-1; maybe TRBD1 (6 bases). The CDR3 length is 11 residues. CDR1 MDHEN and CDR2 SYDVKM come from the germline V gene. The V end lost 2 bases, the J end lost 11 bases, and 9 bases lay between the germline ends. CDR3 sequence reads: CASSLQGTAFF. In DNA, the CDR3 is TGTGCCAGCAGTTTACAGGGGACGGCTTTCTTT.

V usage is TRBV19 and J usage is TRBJ1-4; no reliable D call. Trimming left V 4 bases short and J 2 bases short, with 11 bases between. The germline V gene has CDR1 LNHDA and CDR2 SQIVND (reference sequence). This CDR3 is 15 amino acids long. The CDR3 protein is CASSTRTGTNEKLFF. CDR3 in DNA: TGTGCCAGTAGTACGCGGACGGGGACTAATGAAAAACTGTTTTTT.